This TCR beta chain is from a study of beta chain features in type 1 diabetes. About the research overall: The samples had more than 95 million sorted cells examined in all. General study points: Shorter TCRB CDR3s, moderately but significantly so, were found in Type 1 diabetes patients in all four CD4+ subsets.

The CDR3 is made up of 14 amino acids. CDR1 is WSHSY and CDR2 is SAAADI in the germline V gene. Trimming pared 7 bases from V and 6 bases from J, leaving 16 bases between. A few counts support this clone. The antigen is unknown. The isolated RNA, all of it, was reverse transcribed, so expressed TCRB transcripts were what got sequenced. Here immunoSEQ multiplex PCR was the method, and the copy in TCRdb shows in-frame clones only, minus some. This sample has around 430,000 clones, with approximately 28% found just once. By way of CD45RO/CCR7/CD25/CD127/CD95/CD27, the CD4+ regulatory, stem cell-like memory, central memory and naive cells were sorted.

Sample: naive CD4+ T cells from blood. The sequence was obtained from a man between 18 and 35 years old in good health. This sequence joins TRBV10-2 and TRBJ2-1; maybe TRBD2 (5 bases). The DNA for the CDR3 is TGCGCCAGCACCAACCGGAGGTCGATCAATGAGCAGTTCTTC. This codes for CASTNRRSINEQFF.